This TCR beta chain was captured in a study of blood T cells in healthy people across ages. The authors ran a second PCR of 7 to 11 cycles using a sample-barcoded 5' primer and a J-beta primer mix. TCRdb called the 5' RACE reads again in MiXCR, with one record for every CDR3 protein. The data contain 750,000 to 850,000 distinct CDR3 sequences, approximately 25% of them singletons. Trimming removed 5 bases at V and 0 bases at J, with 14 bases between. CDR1 and CDR2 (germline): SGHKS, YYEKEE (reference sequence). The CDR3 loop spans 15 amino acids. The sample was also reused in another study, on T cells of mothers and their children.

The chain uses TRBV5-5 and TRBJ2-5; no firm D call. Specimen: blood. The sequence came from a boy aged 10-17 years in good health. The DNA of the CDR3 is TGTGCCAGCAGTCGGCAGCAAGAGTACCAAGAGACCCAGTACTTC. Translating it yields CASSRQQEYQETQYF.